This TCR beta chain stems from a study of CD8 T cells in ankylosing spondylitis. This clonotype was seen a handful of times. Antigen unknown. The CDR3 length is 16 residues. Trimming left V 0 bases short and J 5 bases short, with 16 bases between. Germline CDR1 ENHRY, CDR2 SYGVKD. Findings and limits, study-wide: Among TCR beta sequences, a motif of 7 to 9 highly homologous variants appeared characteristic of ankylosing spondylitis blood. Past research had described some motif variants in reactive arthritis synovial fluid and blood.

With molecular barcodes, quantitative 5'-RACE was used to make the TCR beta libraries. TCRdb processed the 5' RACE reads anew with MiXCR; each CDR3 protein has one entry. The sample consists of around 430,000 distinct CDR3 sequences, about 15% of them appearing once. The TCR comes from a male donor with ankylosing spondylitis. Sequencing used blood, either unsorted or a sorted T cell fraction (not recorded which). This chain uses TRBV10-3 with TRBJ2-5; D ambiguous. CDR3 sequence: CAISESGLGVRETQYF. Here the CDR3 DNA reads TGTGCCATCAGTGAGTCGGGCCTTGGGGTTCGGGAGACCCAGTACTTC.